The clone carrying this T cell receptor beta chain was recorded a few times. The antigen is unknown. Together with a sample-barcoded 5' primer, a J-beta primer mix was included in a second PCR lasting about 6 to 11 cycles. TCRdb re-called the 5' RACE reads with MiXCR, one entry per CDR3 protein. Among approximately 790,000 distinct CDR3 sequences listed, about 59% were seen once. This specimen belongs to a study of blood T cells in healthy people across ages. Study conclusions and caveats: Because donor CMV status was unknown, expanded clonotype changes were possibly confounded. Strong correlation existed between TCR beta diversity and naive T cell percentage.

This CDR3 comprises 13 residues. Trimming pared 2 bases from V and 5 bases from J, leaving 7 bases between. Sequences were obtained from blood. The TCR sequence derives from a man aged 30-40 years in good health. This sequence joins TRBV12-3 or TRBV12-4 and TRBJ2-1; D gene unclear. The CDR3 is CASSLNNNNEQFF. CDR3 DNA sequence: TGTGCCAGCAGTTTAAACAACAACAATGAGCAGTTCTTC.